The 12 T cell receptor beta chains below were found in one sample sequenced in a study of blood T cell repertoires in COVID-19. The method was immunoSEQ multiplex PCR; TCRdb's version includes in-frame clones alone and lacks a portion of them. The sample shows some 240,000 clones, 88% of them seen only once. Sequences were obtained from PBMCs or T cells enriched from blood (not recorded which). The source of these receptors is a woman aged 40 to 50 who had been exposed to COVID-19.

The chain recombines TRBV6-2 or TRBV6-3 with TRBJ1-2; D not resolved. V was trimmed by 6 bases and J by 2 bases, leaving 13 bases between them. In germline, CDR1 is MNHEY, CDR2 SVGEGT. CDR3 size: 14 residues. CDR3 residues: CASSLTAVNYGYTF. CDR3 bases: TGTGCCAGCAGCCTGACGGCGGTAAACTATGGCTACACCTTC.

This rearrangement joins TRBV11-1 to TRBJ2-5; 11 bases map to TRBD2. The length of the CDR3 is 16 residues. The V gene end was trimmed by 1 base and the J gene end by 5 bases; junction bases not matched to a gene: 6. Germline V gene lookup returns CDR1 SGHAT and CDR2 FQDESV (reference sequence). CDR3 in amino acids: CASSLGLASGRETQYF. The CDR3 DNA reads as TGTGCCAGCAGCTTAGGTCTGGCTAGCGGGAGGGAGACCCAGTACTTC.

The rearrangement uses TRBV19 and TRBJ1-6; no definite D call. The germline V gene encodes CDR1 LNHDA and CDR2 SQIVND (reference sequence). V was shortened by 11 bases and J by 9 bases, with 11 bases between the two germline ends. The CDR3 has 11 amino acids. CDR3 residues: CASSAGSPLHF. The CDR3, as DNA: TGTGCCTCTAGTGCGGGTTCACCCCTCCACTTT.

The chain recombines TRBV4-2 with TRBJ1-5; D is uncertain. The CDR3 is 18 residues long. Germline CDR1 reads LGHNA; CDR2 reads YNFKEQ. The germline V and J ends were trimmed by 0 bases and 9 bases, with 24 bases remaining between them. Written as DNA, the CDR3 is TGTGCCAGCAGCCAAGAGTTATCGGGGAACCACCTGAGTTGGCCCCAGCATTTT. It is translated as CASSQELSGNHLSWPQHF.

The CDR3 DNA is TGTGCCAGTAGCGAAAAACCTAAAATCCGGGACAGGGATGAAAAACTGTTTTTT. As protein: CASSEKPKIRDRDEKLFF. The V gene is TRBV19, the J gene TRBJ1-4; 9 bases agree with TRBD1. There are 18 residues in the CDR3. V shed 6 bases and J 6 bases; nucleotides not matched to a gene: 17. Germline lookup yields CDR1 LNHDA and CDR2 SQIVND (reference sequence).

This clone was picked up one time. J is TRBJ2-1 and V is TRBV27; possibly TRBD1 for D (5 bases). CDR3 length: 16 amino acids. CDR1 and CDR2 (germline): MNHEY, SMNVEV (reference sequence). The ends were cut back, 6 bases at V and 9 bases at J, with 24 bases in the middle. DNA for the CDR3: TGTGCCAGCAGGGACCTGAAAGGGGCAGGTCGAATTGAGCAGTTCTTC. It is translated as CASRDLKGAGRIEQFF.

The chain combines TRBV5-1 with TRBJ2-3; TRBD2 agrees at 12 bases. The junction had 2 bases not matched to a gene; V was cut back by 7 bases and J by 5 bases. The CDR3 covers 13 residues. Germline CDR1 SGHRS, CDR2 YFSETQ. CDR3 protein: CASAGLAGDTQYF. CDR3 nucleotide sequence: TGCGCCAGCGCGGGACTAGCGGGAGATACGCAGTATTTT. Full variable domain (missing parts from reference TRBV5-1 and TRBJ2-3): KAGVTQTPRYLIKTRGQQVTLSCSPISGHRSVSWYQQTPGQGLQFLFEYFSETQRNKGNFPGRFSGRQFSNSRSEMNVSTLELGDSALYLCASAGLAGDTQYFGPGTRLTVL.

The CDR3 loop is CASSFASGQGANEQFF. In DNA form, the CDR3 reads TGTGCCAGCAGTTTCGCCTCGGGACAGGGGGCCAATGAGCAGTTCTTC. The V gene is TRBV7-3, the J gene TRBJ2-1; 12 bases agree with TRBD1. Germline-derived CDR1 and CDR2 are SGHTA and FQGTGA. This CDR3 is built from 16 residues. The trim removed 6 bases at V and 6 bases at J, leaving 9 bases unmatched.

The V gene is TRBV7-8, the J gene TRBJ2-5; maybe TRBD1 (6 bases). Trimming pared 5 bases from V and 2 bases from J, leaving 15 bases between. The CDR3 has 15 residues. Germline values: CDR1 SGHVS, CDR2 FQNEAQ. The CDR3 protein is CASSRTRTVQETQYF. DNA for the CDR3: TGTGCCAGCAGCCGAACGCGGACAGTTCAAGAGACCCAGTACTTC.

The chain carries TRBV23-1 and TRBJ2-1; the match to TRBD1 covers 8 bases. TRBV23-1 is an ORF, with its function uncertain. With 6 bases clipped from V and 0 bases from J, the junction kept 7 bases outside the gene matches. This CDR3 region has 16 residues. In nucleotides, the CDR3 is TGCGCCAGCAGACCCGGACAGGGTCACTCCTACAATGAGCAGTTCTTC. It is translated as CASRPGQGHSYNEQFF.

The chain is built from TRBV28 and TRBJ1-1, with a possible D match to TRBD1 (6 bases). This CDR3 region has 15 residues. Between the trimmed V and J ends, which lost 4 bases and 1 base, there was a span of 13 bases. Per the germline V gene, CDR1 is MDHEN and CDR2 is SYDVKM. This CDR3 reads CASSWVTGRNTEAFF. The CDR3 bases are TGTGCCAGCAGTTGGGTGACAGGACGGAACACTGAAGCTTTCTTT.

The chain combines TRBV20-1 with TRBJ1-3; D unclear. In germline, CDR1 is DFQATT, CDR2 SNEGSKA (reference sequence). V lost 5 bases to trimming and J lost 1 base, with 3 bases between them. The CDR3 consists of 11 residues. The CDR3 sequence: CSALSGNTIYF. The CDR3 DNA sequence: TGCAGTGCTCTATCTGGAAACACCATATATTTT.